This T cell receptor (beta chain) derives from a study of T cells in localized non-small cell lung cancer. Findings and limits, study-wide: For the top 100 tumor clones, a median about 56 also appeared in adjacent lung.

Here immunoSEQ multiplex PCR was the method, and the copy in TCRdb shows in-frame clones only, minus some. Of 130,000 or so clones in the sample, about 90% were seen once. Of note for this clone: As yet, its antigen is unknown.

The source is a female donor at least 60 years old with stage I lung adenocarcinoma. This specimen consisted of peripheral blood, obtained before any cancer treatment.

The CDR3, as DNA: TGTGCCAGCAGTGTAAGGACAGGGGGTTCCGGGGCCAACGTCCTGACTTTC. Translating gives CASSVRTGGSGANVLTF. V gene TRBV7-6 combines with J gene TRBJ2-6, with 10 positions matching TRBD1. Germline trimming cut 6 bases from V and 4 bases from J; bases unmatched to any gene: 9. This CDR3 has 17 amino acids. Germline-derived CDR1 and CDR2 are SGHVS and FNYEAQ.